This TCR beta chain was found in a study of blood T cell repertoires in COVID-19. This CDR3 is built from 14 residues. The V segment lost 4 bases and the J segment 2 bases; nucleotides outside the gene matches: 4. Germline CDR1 is SGHRS and CDR2 is YFSETQ. Per the original methods: The authors estimated nucleated cell counts from reference gene primer amplification. Repertoires were generated with immunoSEQ multiplex PCR, while TCRdb's copy carries only in-frame clones and drops some. V, J and clone size are taken as reported in that table, and D and trimming were inferred from the DNA itself. The sample lists 200,000 to 300,000 clones, about nine tenths occurring once. Participants spanned ages about 18 to 90 years and resided in fewer than 30 US areas. Recovered status applied to Cohort 3 donors who had two consecutive negative PCRs. It also applied to those with clearance or with symptom resolution.

Source material: PBMCs or T cells enriched from blood (not recorded which). This TCR was recovered from a woman aged 18 to 35 who had recovered from COVID-19. The J gene is TRBJ2-7, the V gene TRBV5-1; 9 bases are a match to TRBD2. Here the CDR3 reads CASSLTSGTYEQYF. CDR3 coding DNA: TGCGCCAGCAGCCTGACTAGCGGAACCTACGAGCAGTACTTC.